The rows below give T cell receptor beta chains drawn from one sample of a study of lymphopenia after photon versus proton radiotherapy. Assay: immunoSEQ multiplex PCR; the TCRdb copy retains only in-frame clones and omits some. The sample holds 150,000 or so clones; about 88% are singletons and the top ten take less than 6%. The sample was peripheral blood, taken from a patient treated with photon-based radiotherapy. The source of these receptors is a man aged 50 to 60 with gastric cancer. Both conserved end residues are trimmed from each CDR3. Each record gives: D gene, V gene, J gene, CDR3 protein. The D gene is left open where the match is weak.

TRBD1	TRBV11-2	NA	ASSSGTGYVYEQY
NA	TRBV2	TRBJ2-2	ASTQDNEGELF
NA	TRBV28	TRBJ1-1	ASRPKRAGRGVDTEAF
TRBD2	TRBV11-2	TRBJ2-2	ASSLGLAGVRDTGELF
NA	TRBV7-9	TRBJ1-1	ASTGTEAF
TRBD1	TRBV18	TRBJ2-1	ASSHQRGLNEQF
TRBD1	TRBV5-1	TRBJ2-7	ASSHGGTGTYEQY
NA	TRBV29-1	TRBJ1-2	SLNGYT
TRBD2	TRBV7-3	TRBJ2-2	ASSLISSGNGGELF
NA	TRBV5-4	TRBJ1-1	ASSFEGVSTEAF
NA	TRBV2	TRBJ1-4	ASDRDRREKLF
NA	TRBV18	TRBJ2-3	ASSPVPAGDSTDTQY
NA	TRBV18	TRBJ2-3	ASSPPSLDTQY
TRBD2	TRBV4-1	TRBJ2-3	ASSSSRLADTQY
TRBD2	TRBV27	TRBJ2-7	ASSLYGTRDYEQY
NA	TRBV7-8	TRBJ2-7	ASSLVQGEVSYEQY
TRBD1	TRBV7-9	TRBJ1-1	ASSSDRVGTEAF
NA	TRBV11-3	TRBJ2-7	ASSLAGDSYEQY
TRBD2	TRBV7-9	TRBJ2-3	ASSLALAGAALGTDTQY
NA	TRBV7-8	TRBJ2-7	ASSFGTHDTYEQY
NA	TRBV11-3	TRBJ2-1	ASSIPGSSYNEQF
NA	TRBV21-1	TRBJ2-1	ASSSGTRTYNEQF
NA	TRBV6-1	TRBJ2-7	ASKGTSTYEQY
TRBD2	TRBV5-1	TRBJ2-7	ASSLDGLVGEQY
NA	TRBV11-2	TRBJ2-5	ASSLGHQREGVQY
NA	TRBV28	TRBJ1-2	ASSLINYGYT
NA	TRBV30	TRBJ1-1	AWSVDTEAF
NA	TRBV7-2	TRBJ1-2	ASSLNQGYYGYT
TRBD1	TRBV7-2	TRBJ2-1	ASSDRQGRTQF
NA	TRBV5-1	TRBJ1-1	ASSLGQGRGARNTEAF
NA	TRBV19	TRBJ1-2	ASGFTPSGQGYT
NA	TRBV6-5	TRBJ2-1	ASSYSGRGGDNEQF
TRBD2	TRBV18	TRBJ2-2	ASSPSTSGSEGTGELF
NA	TRBV28	TRBJ2-3	ASSPLAILSPDTQY
TRBD1	TRBV15	TRBJ1-3	ATSQGTGAGNTIY
NA	TRBV18	TRBJ2-5	ASSPRGAVKETQY
NA	TRBV6-5	TRBJ2-7	ASSKGGYEQY
NA	TRBV4-1	TRBJ1-5	ASSQANRDDQPQH
TRBD1	TRBV28	TRBJ1-2	ASSFPGGGLNYGYT
NA	TRBV18	TRBJ1-1	ASSPVARTEAF
TRBD1	TRBV6-5	TRBJ2-7	ASSPSGTGGYEQY
TRBD2	TRBV9	TRBJ2-1	ASSVHGGRAGNEQF
NA	TRBV27	TRBJ1-1	ASSPGLRAF
NA	TRBV2	TRBJ1-4	ASHRVVGKLF
NA	TRBV7-7	TRBJ2-1	ASSLTLVNEQF
TRBD1	TRBV4-3	TRBJ1-5	ASSRQGGNQPQH
TRBD1	TRBV10-3	TRBJ1-5	AISAGTGLQPQH
NA	TRBV11-2	TRBJ1-3	ASSWDEYSGNTIY
TRBD2	TRBV19	TRBJ2-1	ASSHPAGVINEQF
NA	TRBV5-4	TRBJ1-3	ASSLESRPSSGNTIY
NA	TRBV4-1	TRBJ1-5	ASSQGNNQPQH
TRBD2	TRBV30	TRBJ2-1	AWTSGTYNEQF
TRBD2	TRBV30	TRBJ2-5	ACAGGETQY
NA	TRBV7-2	TRBJ1-1	ASSKQRTDIPTEAF